Following are 20 T cell receptor beta chains from one sample sequenced in a study of shared clonotypes between healthy human individuals. Libraries were prepared by immunoSEQ multiplex PCR; TCRdb keeps only in-frame clonotypes and omits some of them. The table shows about 2.3 million clones, with more than 80% occurring only once. Sequenced sample: naive CD4+ T cells from PBMCs. The subset denotes: CD45RA+ positively selected. These receptors came from a man aged 18 to 35 in good health. Some clones in this sample may be carry-over from other donors' samples.

This clone was recorded only once. The V call is TRBV28, the J call TRBJ2-7; 8 nucleotides match TRBD2. Germline CDR1 is MDHEN and CDR2 is SYDVKM. The junction had 5 bases not matched to a gene; V was cut back by 6 bases and J by 4 bases. This CDR3 is built from 13 residues. Here the CDR3 reads CASRSGSPYEQYF. The CDR3 region has the DNA TGTGCCAGCAGAAGCGGGAGCCCATACGAGCAGTACTTC.

The chain uses TRBV6-5 and TRBJ2-7; 7 bases fit TRBD2. Germline CDR1 MNHEY, CDR2 SVGAGI. The CDR3 sequence is 14 residues long. The V and J ends lost 8 bases and 3 bases, in that order; junction bases with no gene match: 10. CDR3 sequence: CASAGAGEDYEQYF. CDR3 nucleotides: TGTGCCAGCGCCGGGGCGGGAGAGGACTACGAGCAGTACTTC.

The chain couples TRBV5-1 to TRBJ1-1; no clear D. Trimming took off 0 bases at V and 5 bases at J, with 11 bases between the two ends. Germline CDR1 SGHRS, CDR2 YFSETQ. This CDR3 is 14 amino acids long. The CDR3 reads CASSLDRVPTEAFF. The DNA for the CDR3 is TGCGCCAGCAGCTTGGATAGGGTTCCGACTGAAGCTTTCTTT.

V is TRBV7-9 and J is TRBJ2-5; possible D gene TRBD1, 6 bases. V lost 3 bases and J 4 bases, leaving 12 bases between the germline ends. The CDR3 sequence is 14 residues long. Per germline, CDR1 SEHNR and CDR2 FQNEAQ (reference sequence). CDR3 sequence (DNA): TGTGCCAGCAGCTTCCGCACAGGGTTAGAGACCCAGTACTTC. This codes for CASSFRTGLETQYF.

CDR3 protein: CASSFYERLEAFF. The CDR3 DNA follows: TGTGCCAGCAGCTTTTATGAGAGGTTGGAAGCTTTCTTT. This sequence joins TRBV7-8 and TRBJ1-1; D gene ambiguous. CDR3 size: 13 residues. Germline lookup yields CDR1 SGHVS and CDR2 FQNEAQ. Trimming left V 3 bases short and J 8 bases short, with 13 bases between.

The chain couples TRBV18 to TRBJ1-5, with D maybe TRBD1 (6 bases). V lost 3 bases to trimming and J lost 6 bases, with 15 bases between them. The germline V gene encodes CDR1 KGHSH and CDR2 LQKENI. CDR3 length: 15 amino acids. The DNA for the CDR3 is TGTGCCAGCTCACCTAATACAGGGAACCCTCAGCCCCAGCATTTT. Amino acids: CASSPNTGNPQPQHF. Filled out from reference TRBV18 and TRBJ1-5, the complete variable domain reads NAGVMQNPRHLVRRRGQEARLRCSPMKGHSHVYWYRQLPEEGLKFMVYLQKENIIDESGMPKERFSAEFPKEGPSILRIQQVVRGDSAAYFCASSPNTGNPQPQHFGDGTRLSIL.

CDR3 in amino acids: CASKWGAVDEKLFF. DNA for the CDR3: TGTGCCAGCAAATGGGGGGCGGTTGATGAAAAACTGTTTTTT. This chain links TRBV6-1 with TRBJ1-4, with D possibly matching TRBD1 (6 bases). The V gene's germline CDR1 is MNHNS and CDR2 SASEGT. V lost 7 bases and J lost 6, with 15 bases in between. This CDR3 comprises 14 residues.

This chain joins TRBV30 and TRBJ1-1; D is undetermined. Trimming took 2 bases from V and 5 from J, leaving 3 bases between them. The CDR3 length is 10 residues. Per germline, CDR1 GTSNPN and CDR2 SVGIG (reference sequence). The CDR3 loop reads CAWSRTEAFF. CDR3 nucleotides: TGTGCCTGGAGTCGGACTGAAGCTTTCTTT.

The genes are TRBV10-3 and TRBJ1-5; TRBD1 aligns across 7 bases. With 4 bases clipped from V and 5 bases from J, the junction kept 5 bases outside the gene matches. The V gene's germline CDR1 is ENHRY and CDR2 SYGVKD. The CDR3 is made up of 14 amino acids. The CDR3 protein is CAISAGGPYQPQHF. The CDR3 coding sequence is TGTGCCATCAGTGCAGGGGGACCCTATCAGCCCCAGCATTTT.

The rearrangement links TRBV4-3 to TRBJ1-1; D is uncertain. CDR1 and CDR2 (germline): LGHNA, YSLEER. The CDR3 loop spans 12 amino acids. Trimming took off 3 bases at V and 1 base at J, with 3 bases between the two ends. The CDR3 is CASSQGNTEAFF. The CDR3, as DNA: TGCGCCAGCAGCCAGGGGAACACTGAAGCTTTCTTT.

The table lists this clone with a count of one. The chain joins TRBV14 to TRBJ2-5; D gene uncertain. Germline CDR1 and CDR2: SGHDN and FVKESK. The CDR3 contains 12 residues. V shed 3 bases and J shed 4 bases, with 6 bases lying between them. Here the CDR3 reads CASSQIRETQYF. CDR3 nucleotides: TGTGCCAGCAGCCAGATCAGAGAGACCCAGTACTTC.

V usage is TRBV18 and J usage is TRBJ1-5, with D unresolved. The CDR3 contains 14 residues. V was trimmed by 5 bases and J by 10 bases, leaving 18 bases between them. The germline V gene has CDR1 KGHSH and CDR2 LQKENI. The chain's CDR3 is CASSSRQEGEPQHF. The CDR3 bases are TGTGCCAGCTCATCCCGACAAGAGGGAGAACCCCAGCATTTT.

V usage is TRBV2 and J usage is TRBJ2-7; D unresolved. This CDR3 spans 13 amino acids. Germline CDR1 and CDR2: SNHLY and FYNNEI. V was clipped by 7 bases and J by 2 bases, with 12 bases between them. CDR3 sequence reads: CASTWASTYEQYF. The CDR3 nucleotides read TGTGCCAGCACCTGGGCCAGCACCTACGAGCAGTACTTC.

The V call is TRBV20-1, the J call TRBJ2-1, with D unresolved. CDR3 length equals 11 residues. V dropped 6 bases and J dropped 10 bases, with 13 bases sitting between them. Germline CDR1 and CDR2: DFQATT and SNEGSKA (reference sequence). The CDR3 protein is CSAPNPSEQFF. CDR3 coding DNA: TGCAGTGCCCCCAACCCCAGCGAGCAGTTCTTC.

The chain is built from TRBV14 and TRBJ2-7, with TRBD1 matching over 7 bases. The germline gives CDR1 SGHDN, CDR2 FVKESK. The CDR3 consists of 15 residues. V lost 4 bases to trimming and J lost 2 bases; unmatched junction nucleotides: 8. CDR3: CASSLQMGQTYEQYF. CDR3 DNA: TGTGCCAGCAGCCTACAGATGGGACAGACCTACGAGCAGTACTTC.

This clone showed up just once. The chain employs TRBV30 and TRBJ2-3, with 9 nucleotides matching TRBD1. The germline CDR1 and CDR2 sequences are GTSNPN and SVGIG (reference sequence). The CDR3 extends over 16 amino acids. After removal of 3 bases from V and 0 bases from J, the junction contained 7 bases not matched to a gene. The CDR3: CAWSTGTGTSTDTQYF. Here the CDR3 DNA reads TGTGCCTGGAGCACCGGGACAGGGACTAGCACAGATACGCAGTATTTT.

This clone was seen just once. The J gene is TRBJ2-5, the V gene TRBV7-9; D call uncertain. The CDR3 has 13 residues. Trimming left V 10 bases short and J 5 bases short, with 17 bases between. In germline, CDR1 is SEHNR, CDR2 FQNEAQ (reference sequence). The CDR3 is CATNRVAAETQYF. DNA of the CDR3: TGTGCCACCAACCGGGTGGCCGCGGAGACCCAGTACTTC.

The chain has TRBV5-5 and TRBJ2-7; D is uncertain. Germline V gene lookup returns CDR1 SGHKS and CDR2 YYEKEE (reference sequence). V gave up 1 base and J gave up 0 bases, with 11 bases separating them. This CDR3 contains 15 residues. The CDR3 nucleotides are TGTGCCAGCAGCTTGTTCGTTCCACCCTCCTACGAGCAGTACTTC. Its translation: CASSLFVPPSYEQYF.

This clone was observed a handful of times. The chain joins TRBV5-1 to TRBJ1-1, with 10 bases matching TRBD1. CDR1 is SGHRS, CDR2 YFSETQ, per germline. The CDR3 runs to 15 residues. Unmatched junction bases numbered 6, after V lost 5 bases and J lost 2 bases. This chain's CDR3 is CASSRQGARNTEAFF. CDR3 DNA: TGCGCCAGCAGTAGACAGGGGGCGAGAAACACTGAAGCTTTCTTT.

The chain links TRBV19 to TRBJ2-2; TRBD2 matches 9 bases. The CDR3 has 14 residues. Losses at the gene ends were 8 bases for V and 1 base for J; bases not matched to a gene: 2. CDR1 and CDR2 from the germline V gene are LNHDA and SQIVND (reference sequence). CDR3 residues: CASLAGLNTGELFF. CDR3 DNA sequence: TGTGCCAGTCTAGCGGGGCTGAACACCGGGGAGCTGTTTTTT.